These T cell receptor beta chains were read from a single sample in a study of T cell changes during pregnancy in multiple sclerosis. Produced via immunoSEQ multiplex PCR; TCRdb's table is partial and in-frame only. The sample records about 46,000 clones, 85% to 95% being singletons. The source material was CD8+ T cells from peripheral blood mononuclear cells, sampled after pregnancy. Source of these receptors: a female donor with multiple sclerosis, enrolled in a pregnancy study. The CDR3 runs from the conserved cysteine through the conserved F or W. A D gene is named only where the DNA matches it firmly. Clone size is shown for a subset of rows, as once, few, many or a class of expanded clone.

J: TRBJ2-3; size: .; V: TRBV7-9; D: .; CDR3: CASRGGDSPDTQYF; DNA: TGTGCCAGCAGAGGGGGAGACAGTCCAGATACGCAGTATTTT
J: TRBJ2-1; size: .; V: TRBV13; D: TRBD2; CDR3: CASSFGAGGVDNEQFF; DNA: TGTGCCAGCAGCTTTGGGGCGGGAGGGGTTGACAATGAGCAGTTCTTC
J: TRBJ1-1; size: once; V: TRBV7-9; D: .; CDR3: CASSSSEAAGKSMNTEAFF; DNA: TGTGCCAGCAGCTCGAGCGAGGCCGCTGGCAAGTCCATGAACACTGAAGCTTTCTTT
J: TRBJ2-1; size: once; V: TRBV9; D: .; CDR3: CASSVSASSNEQFF; DNA: TGTGCCAGCAGCGTATCGGCTAGCTCCAATGAGCAGTTCTTC
J: TRBJ1-2; size: .; V: TRBV2; D: .; CDR3: CARRGDGYTF; DNA: TGTGCCAGGCGGGGGGACGGCTACACCTTC
J: TRBJ2-1; size: .; V: TRBV9; D: .; CDR3: CASSVAELVPFNEQFF; DNA: TGTGCCAGCAGCGTAGCCGAGTTGGTCCCCTTCAATGAGCAGTTCTTC
J: TRBJ2-2; size: .; V: TRBV7-9; D: TRBD1; CDR3: CASGTGSTGELFF; DNA: TGTGCCAGCGGGACAGGGAGCACCGGGGAGCTGTTTTTT
J: TRBJ1-6; size: .; V: TRBV2; D: TRBD1; CDR3: CASSVGRGPNSPLHF; DNA: TGTGCCAGCAGTGTCGGCAGGGGGCCTAATTCACCCCTCCACTTT
J: TRBJ1-6; size: .; V: TRBV5-1; D: TRBD1; CDR3: CASSLGQGNSPLHF; DNA: TGCGCCAGCAGCCTGGGACAGGGGAATTCACCCCTCCACTTT
J: TRBJ1-2; size: .; V: TRBV2; D: TRBD1; CDR3: CASTERTGPYGYTF; DNA: TGTGCCAGCACCGAACGGACAGGGCCCTATGGCTACACCTTC
J: TRBJ2-4; size: .; V: TRBV9; D: .; CDR3: CASSSQGGEDIQYF; DNA: TGTGCCAGCAGCTCCCAGGGTGGGGAAGACATTCAGTACTTC
J: TRBJ1-4; size: .; V: TRBV29-1; D: .; CDR3: CSAGQGEKLFF; DNA: TGCAGCGCAGGGCAAGGTGAAAAACTGTTTTTT
J: TRBJ2-5; size: .; V: TRBV28; D: .; CDR3: CASLENRAKQETQYF; DNA: TGTGCCAGCCTAGAAAACAGGGCCAAACAAGAGACCCAGTACTTC
J: TRBJ1-5; size: .; V: TRBV15; D: .; CDR3: CATSSPSKWQLNQPQHF; DNA: TGTGCCACCAGCAGCCCTTCGAAGTGGCAGTTAAATCAGCCCCAGCATTTT
J: TRBJ2-2; size: .; V: TRBV9; D: .; CDR3: CASSVEQPTGELFF; DNA: TGTGCCAGCAGCGTAGAACAGCCGACCGGGGAGCTGTTTTTT
J: TRBJ2-3; size: .; V: TRBV19; D: .; CDR3: CASSIFPGSTDTQYF; DNA: TGTGCCAGTAGTATATTTCCAGGGAGCACAGATACGCAGTATTTT
J: TRBJ2-1; size: .; V: TRBV6-6; D: .; CDR3: CASGQFPNEQFF; DNA: TGTGCCAGCGGACAGTTCCCCAATGAGCAGTTCTTC